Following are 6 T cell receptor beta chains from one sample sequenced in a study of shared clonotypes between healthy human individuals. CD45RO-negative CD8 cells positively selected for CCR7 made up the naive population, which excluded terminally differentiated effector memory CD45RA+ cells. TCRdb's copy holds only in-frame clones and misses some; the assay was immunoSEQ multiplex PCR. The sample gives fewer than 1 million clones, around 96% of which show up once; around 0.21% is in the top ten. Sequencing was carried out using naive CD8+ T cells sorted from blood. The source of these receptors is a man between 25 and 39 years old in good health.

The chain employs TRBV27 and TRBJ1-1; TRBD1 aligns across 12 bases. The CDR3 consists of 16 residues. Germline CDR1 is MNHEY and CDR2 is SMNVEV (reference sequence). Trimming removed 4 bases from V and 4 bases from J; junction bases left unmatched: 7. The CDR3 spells CASSWGQGAAGTEAFF. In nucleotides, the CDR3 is TGTGCCAGCAGTTGGGGACAGGGGGCCGCGGGCACTGAAGCTTTCTTT.

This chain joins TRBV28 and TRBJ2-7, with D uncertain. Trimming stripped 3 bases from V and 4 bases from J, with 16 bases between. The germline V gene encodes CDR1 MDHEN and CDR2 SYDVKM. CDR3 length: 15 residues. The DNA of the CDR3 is TGTGCCAGCAGTTTGCACCCCCCAGTGGCGTACGAGCAGTACTTC. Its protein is CASSLHPPVAYEQYF.

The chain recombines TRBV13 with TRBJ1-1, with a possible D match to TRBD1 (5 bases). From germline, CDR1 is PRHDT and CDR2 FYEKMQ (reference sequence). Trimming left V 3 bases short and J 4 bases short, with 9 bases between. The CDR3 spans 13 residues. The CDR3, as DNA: TGTGCCAGCAGCTTCCCAGGGCCCACTGAAGCTTTCTTT. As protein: CASSFPGPTEAFF.

CDR3 residues: CASWDSLSSGNTIYF. The CDR3 DNA reads TGTGCCAGCTGGGACAGCTTGAGCTCTGGAAACACCATATATTTT. The chain is built from TRBV2 and TRBJ1-3; TRBD1 matches 7 bases. With V trimmed by 8 bases and J by 0 bases, 7 bases remained unmatched. The CDR3 covers 15 residues. Germline loops: CDR1 SNHLY, CDR2 FYNNEI.

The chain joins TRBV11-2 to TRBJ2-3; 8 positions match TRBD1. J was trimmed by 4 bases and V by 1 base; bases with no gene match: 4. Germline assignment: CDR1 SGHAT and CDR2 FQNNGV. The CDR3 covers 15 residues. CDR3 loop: CASSLARGRPDTQYF. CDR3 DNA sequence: TGTGCCAGCAGCTTAGCCAGGGGGCGCCCAGATACGCAGTATTTT.

The CDR3 spells CASRRNRANYGYTF. The CDR3 DNA sequence: TGTGCCAGCAGACGGAATAGGGCTAACTATGGCTACACCTTC. The chain employs TRBV27 and TRBJ1-2, with D unresolved. With 6 bases removed from V and 0 bases from J, the gap between germline ends came to 11 bases. The length of the CDR3 is 14 residues. Germline V gene data show CDR1 as MNHEY and CDR2 as SMNVEV (reference sequence).